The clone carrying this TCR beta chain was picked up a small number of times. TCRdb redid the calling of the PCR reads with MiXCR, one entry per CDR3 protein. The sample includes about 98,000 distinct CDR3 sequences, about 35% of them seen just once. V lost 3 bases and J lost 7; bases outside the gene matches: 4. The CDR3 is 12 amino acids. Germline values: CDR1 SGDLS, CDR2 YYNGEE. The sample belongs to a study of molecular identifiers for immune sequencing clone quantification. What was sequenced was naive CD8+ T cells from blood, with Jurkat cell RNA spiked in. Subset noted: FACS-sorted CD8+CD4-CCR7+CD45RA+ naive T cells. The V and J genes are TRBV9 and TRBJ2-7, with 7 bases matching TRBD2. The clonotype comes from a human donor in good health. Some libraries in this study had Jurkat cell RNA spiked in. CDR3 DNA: TGTGCCAGCAGCGCCGGGGAGGGGGAGCAGTACTTC. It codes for CASSAGEGEQYF.